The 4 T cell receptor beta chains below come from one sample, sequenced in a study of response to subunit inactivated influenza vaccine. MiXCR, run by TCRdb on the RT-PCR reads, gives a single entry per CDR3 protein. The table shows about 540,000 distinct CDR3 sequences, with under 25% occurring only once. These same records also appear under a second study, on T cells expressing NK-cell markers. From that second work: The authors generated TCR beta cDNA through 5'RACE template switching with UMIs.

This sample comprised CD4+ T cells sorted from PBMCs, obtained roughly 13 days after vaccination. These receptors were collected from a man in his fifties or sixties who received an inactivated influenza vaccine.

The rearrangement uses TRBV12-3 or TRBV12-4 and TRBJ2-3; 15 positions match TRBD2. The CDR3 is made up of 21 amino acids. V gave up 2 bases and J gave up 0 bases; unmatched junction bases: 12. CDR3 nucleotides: TGTGCCAGCAGTTTACTTCGCAGGGGACTAGCGGGGGGAGCTAGCACAGATACGCAGTATTTT. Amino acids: CASSLLRRGLAGGASTDTQYF.

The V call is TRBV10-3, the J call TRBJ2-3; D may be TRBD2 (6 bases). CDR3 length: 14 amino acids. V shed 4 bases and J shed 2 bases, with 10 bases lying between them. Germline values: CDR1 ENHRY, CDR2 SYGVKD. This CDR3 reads CAISVGGFTDTQYF. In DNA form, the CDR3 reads TGTGCCATCAGTGTTGGGGGGTTCACAGATACGCAGTATTTT.

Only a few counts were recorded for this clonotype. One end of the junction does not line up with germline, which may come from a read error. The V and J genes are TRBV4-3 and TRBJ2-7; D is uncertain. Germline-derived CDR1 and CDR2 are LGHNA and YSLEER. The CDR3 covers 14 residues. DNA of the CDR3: TGCGCCAGCAGCCAAGAAACCGGCCCTTACGGGCAGTACTTC. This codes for CASSQETGPYGQYF.

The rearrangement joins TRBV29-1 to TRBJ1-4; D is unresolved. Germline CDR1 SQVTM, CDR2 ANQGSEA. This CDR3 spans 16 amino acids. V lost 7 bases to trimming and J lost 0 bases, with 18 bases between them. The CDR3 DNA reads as TGCAGCGCGCGGACCGGACCCCTTGCAACTAATGAAAAACTGTTTTTT. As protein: CSARTGPLATNEKLFF.